This TCR beta chain is drawn from a study of regulatory T cells in long-lasting Graves disease. Unmatched junction bases numbered 14, after V lost 4 bases and J lost 4 bases. Germline V gene sequence: CDR1 LNHDA, CDR2 SQIVND (reference sequence). This CDR3 is 20 amino acids long. This clonotype was observed many times. Its specificity is unknown. Whole-study findings and limits: Analysis covered peripheral blood alone, not thyroid tissue.

Arm-PCR of CDR3 regions and iRepertoire HTBI primers were the basis on which TCR beta libraries were built. TCRdb used MiXCR to reprocess the multiplex PCR reads, holding one entry per CDR3 protein. The sample has about 500,000 distinct CDR3 sequences, 12% seen once; the top ten hold more than 8%. Time point given: newly diagnosed GD, antithyroid drugs for less than 3 months. PBMC RNA served as the TCR library source. Graves' disease was diagnosed by American Thyroid Association guidelines. The same data also went into a second study, on T cells in Graves' hyperthyroidism and ophthalmopathy. That paper adds: Clonotypes that were expanded in thyroid above 0.001 mostly appeared in blood too.

This TCR was recovered from a woman aged 30 to 39 with Graves disease. The sequences come from peripheral blood mononuclear cells (PBMCs), collected at new diagnosis, from a patient treated with antithyroid drugs. The rearrangement uses TRBV19 and TRBJ2-1, with 15 positions matching TRBD2. The CDR3 is CASSREGLAGGPTQYNEQFF. CDR3 nucleotide sequence: TGTGCCAGTAGTAGGGAGGGACTAGCGGGAGGACCCACGCAATACAATGAGCAGTTCTTC.